The entry below gives a single T cell receptor beta chain sequence along with its context. Its matching antigen is unknown. This sample is drawn from a study of T-cell memory formation after mild COVID-19. The authors produced TCR alpha and TCR beta cDNA libraries with sample barcodes and UMIs by 5'RACE using constant-segment primers. TCRdb re-analysed the 5' RACE reads in MiXCR, keeping a single row per CDR3 protein. The table records some 350,000 distinct CDR3 sequences, roughly 13% of them present only once. Trimming left V 0 bases short and J 8 bases short, with 10 bases between. There are 13 residues in the CDR3. The germline V gene encodes CDR1 PRHDT and CDR2 FYEKMQ (reference sequence). Regarding the study as a whole: Researchers report contracting CD4+ clones mostly in CM and EM, with CD8+ clones in EMRA.

The receptor was derived from a man aged 18 to 30 who had mild COVID-19 (a few samples of this study predate the infection). Cell type and time point are not known. The sequencing sample was made of PBMCs or a T cell subset sorted from them (not recorded which). The V call is TRBV13, the J call TRBJ1-1; a weak D match, TRBD1 (5 bases). Here the CDR3 reads CASSLGTGAEAFF. The CDR3 DNA sequence: TGTGCCAGCAGCTTAGGTACCGGGGCCGAAGCTTTCTTT.